The 25 T cell receptor beta chains in this list originate from one sample, sequenced in a study of immune cell composition in non-small cell lung cancer. Normal lung was sampled as far from the tumour as possible, at least 3 cm. Profiling relied on immunoSEQ multiplex PCR, and the TCRdb table lists in-frame clones only, not all of them. Found here are over 2,000 clones, 60% to 75% of them singletons; the top ten hold roughly a quarter. Sequences were obtained from non-adjacent lung tissue. These receptors were obtained from a human donor with non-small cell lung cancer.

This chain joins TRBV4-1 and TRBJ1-5, with D maybe TRBD1 (6 bases). V lost 0 bases, J lost 7 bases, and 13 bases lay in between. The CDR3 runs 15 residues. The germline V gene has CDR1 MGHRA and CDR2 YSYEKL. In DNA, the CDR3 is TGCGCCAGCAGCCAAGATGCAGGGGAGGGACAGCCCCAGCATTTT. Translation: CASSQDAGEGQPQHF.

DNA for the CDR3: TGTGCCAGTAGTCCTGTAGCGGGGGGCACAGATACGCAGTATTTT. The encoded protein is CASSPVAGGTDTQYF. J is TRBJ2-3 and V is TRBV19; TRBD2 matches at 9 bases. The V and J ends lost 5 bases and 1 base, in that order; junction bases with no gene match: 4. CDR1 is LNHDA, CDR2 SQIVND, per germline (reference sequence). The CDR3 sequence is 15 residues long.

V usage is TRBV28 and J usage is TRBJ1-5; 9 bases are a match to TRBD1. J gave up 2 bases and V 4 bases, and 9 bases lay outside the gene matches. Looked up from germline, CDR1 is MDHEN and CDR2 is SYDVKM. This CDR3 has 17 amino acids. In DNA, the CDR3 is TGTGCCAGCAGTTCACCCATCCGGACAGGGGGCAATCAGCCCCAGCATTTT. This gives the protein CASSSPIRTGGNQPQHF.

In its sample, this clone was seen once. The rearrangement joins TRBV10-3 to TRBJ2-3; TRBD2 aligns across 11 bases. The germline gives CDR1 ENHRY, CDR2 SYGVKD. V shed 10 bases and J 5 bases; nucleotides not matched to a gene: 11. The CDR3 extends over 15 amino acids. The CDR3 here is CATSIAGGHGDTQYF. In DNA form, the CDR3 reads TGTGCCACCTCAATAGCGGGGGGGCACGGAGATACGCAGTATTTT.

This clone is categorized as large. The chain couples TRBV7-2 to TRBJ1-3; D is uncertain. The CDR3 spans 15 residues. The germline V and J ends were trimmed by 3 bases and 0 bases, with 9 bases remaining between them. The germline gives CDR1 SGHTA, CDR2 FQGNSA. The CDR3 bases are TGTGCCAGCAGCTTTACGGCGGACTCTGGAAACACCATATATTTT. Its protein is CASSFTADSGNTIYF.

CDR3: CASSFGTGRTYEQYF. CDR3 bases: TGTGCCAGCAGCTTTGGGACAGGGAGAACCTACGAGCAGTACTTC. V and J are TRBV11-2 and TRBJ2-7, with 9 bases aligning to TRBD1. Germline CDR1 SGHAT, CDR2 FQNNGV. The CDR3 is made up of 15 amino acids. The V segment lost 3 bases and the J segment 2 bases; nucleotides outside the gene matches: 5.

The chain recombines TRBV4-1 with TRBJ2-7; 8 bases line up with TRBD2. This CDR3 contains 14 residues. J was trimmed by 4 bases and V by 2 bases; bases with no gene match: 4. The germline gives CDR1 MGHRA, CDR2 YSYEKL. The CDR3 DNA reads as TGCGCCAGCAGCCAAATTGCGGGGGGTTACGAGCAGTACTTC. Translating it yields CASSQIAGGYEQYF.

CDR3 sequence reads: CASSAAAGDYNEQFF. The CDR3 nucleotides are TGTGCCAGCAGCGCGGCGGCAGGGGATTACAATGAGCAGTTCTTC. J is TRBJ2-1 and V is TRBV27, with D maybe TRBD1 (6 bases). The CDR3 has 15 residues. Trimming shortened V by 6 bases and J by 4 bases, and 16 bases separated the two germline ends. Germline CDR1 and CDR2: MNHEY and SMNVEV (reference sequence).

The rearrangement joins TRBV5-4 to TRBJ1-2; 10 bases map to TRBD1. V shed 1 base, J shed 7 bases, and the junction held 7 bases outside the gene matches. Germline CDR1 and CDR2: SGHNT and YYREEE (reference sequence). This CDR3 is built from 15 residues. Here the CDR3 reads CASSLSGTGAAGYTF. The CDR3 DNA reads as TGTGCCAGCAGCTTGTCGGGGACAGGGGCCGCTGGCTACACCTTC.

The rearrangement uses TRBV13 and TRBJ2-3; 11 nucleotides agree with TRBD1. CDR1 PRHDT and CDR2 FYEKMQ come from the germline V gene (reference sequence). This CDR3 has 16 residues. With V trimmed by 5 bases and J by 4 bases, 8 bases remained unmatched. The CDR3 loop reads CASSIMPGQGADTQYF. DNA for the CDR3: TGTGCCAGCAGCATTATGCCGGGACAGGGGGCAGATACGCAGTATTTT.

The rearrangement links TRBV7-3 to TRBJ2-1; possibly TRBD2 for D (5 bases). Germline CDR1 is SGHTA and CDR2 is FQGTGA. The CDR3 has 15 amino acids. With 2 bases removed from V and 4 bases from J, the gap between germline ends came to 12 bases. DNA for the CDR3: TGTGCCAGCAGCTTAGACGGGGTAACTTACAATGAGCAGTTCTTC. This codes for CASSLDGVTYNEQFF. The complete variable domain, with remaining parts taken from reference TRBV7-3 and TRBJ2-1, reads GAGVSQTPSNKVTEKGKYVELRCDPISGHTALYWYRQSLGQGPEFLIYFQGTGAADDSGLPNDRFFAVRPEGSVSTLKIQRTERGDSAVYLCASSLDGVTYNEQFFGPGTRLTVL.

The chain joins TRBV6-5 to TRBJ2-1, with 7 bases identical to TRBD2. V gave up 2 bases and J gave up 6 bases; unmatched junction bases: 10. There are 16 residues in the CDR3. Looked up from germline, CDR1 is MNHEY and CDR2 is SVGAGI. The CDR3 sequence: CASSYLLSGRLNEQFF. The DNA for the CDR3 is TGTGCCAGCAGTTACCTTCTTAGCGGGCGGCTCAATGAGCAGTTCTTC.

CDR3 amino acids: CASSPTGDPSDEQFF. CDR3 nucleotide sequence: TGCGCCAGCAGCCCAACAGGGGATCCCTCTGATGAGCAGTTCTTC. This chain links TRBV5-1 with TRBJ2-1; 7 bases map to TRBD1. V lost 4 bases, J lost 8 bases, and 12 bases stayed unmatched. Germline V lookup: CDR1 SGHRS, CDR2 YFSETQ. CDR3 length: 15 residues.

This sequence joins TRBV7-8 and TRBJ2-3, with 7 bases that match TRBD1. CDR3 length: 13 residues. Germline trimming cut 5 bases from V and 7 bases from J; bases unmatched to any gene: 6. From germline, CDR1 is SGHVS and CDR2 FQNEAQ. CDR3: CASSVGGANTQYF. The CDR3 nucleotides are TGTGCCAGCAGCGTAGGGGGCGCAAATACGCAGTATTTT.

This chain links TRBV19 with TRBJ1-2; maybe TRBD1 (5 bases). Between the trimmed V and J ends, which lost 4 bases and 0 bases, there was a span of 12 bases. The CDR3 is 15 residues long. Germline V CDR1 and CDR2: LNHDA, SQIVND (reference sequence). DNA for the CDR3: TGTGCCAGTAGTACCAGACAGCTTGCTAACTATGGCTACACCTTC. Protein: CASSTRQLANYGYTF. The whole variable domain, remainder taken from reference TRBV19 and TRBJ1-2, is DGGITQSPKYLFRKEGQNVTLSCEQNLNHDAMYWYRQDPGQGLRLIYYSQIVNDFQKGDIAEGYSVSREKKESFPLTVTSAQKNPTAFYLCASSTRQLANYGYTFGSGTRLTVV.

By share, this clone counts as medium-sized. This sequence joins TRBV4-1 and TRBJ2-7; 9 bases match TRBD2. The CDR3 totals 15 residues. Germline CDR1 MGHRA, CDR2 YSYEKL. V was pared by 3 bases and J by 2 bases, with 5 bases of the junction left unmatched. This CDR3 reads CASSQDSGGTYEQYF. The CDR3 nucleotides are TGCGCCAGCAGCCAGGATAGCGGGGGAACCTACGAGCAGTACTTC.

The rearrangement links TRBV9 to TRBJ2-5; D is undetermined. The CDR3 totals 16 residues. Germline assignment: CDR1 SGDLS and CDR2 YYNGEE. V shed 3 bases and J shed 5 bases, with 20 bases lying between them. CDR3 amino acids: CASSATGSFGGETQYF. The CDR3 nucleotides are TGTGCCAGCAGCGCAACCGGGTCCTTCGGTGGGGAGACCCAGTACTTC. Combining the CDR3 with reference TRBV9 and TRBJ2-5 gives the whole variable domain DSGVTQTPKHLITATGQRVTLRCSPRSGDLSVYWYQQSLDQGLQFLIQYYNGEERAKGNILERFSAQQFPDLHSELNLSSLELGDSALYFCASSATGSFGGETQYFGPGTRLLVL.

In this sample, this clone turned up once. V is TRBV7-3 and J is TRBJ2-3; 8 positions match TRBD1. The CDR3 extends over 16 amino acids. Germline CDR1 SGHTA, CDR2 FQGTGA. V lost 2 bases and J lost 4; bases outside the gene matches: 8. The CDR3, as DNA: TGTGCCAGCAGCTTACACCCAGGGGGCATGGCAGATACGCAGTATTTT. Protein sequence: CASSLHPGGMADTQYF. The variable domain in full, with the rest retrieved from reference TRBV7-3 and TRBJ2-3, is GAGVSQTPSNKVTEKGKYVELRCDPISGHTALYWYRQSLGQGPEFLIYFQGTGAADDSGLPNDRFFAVRPEGSVSTLKIQRTERGDSAVYLCASSLHPGGMADTQYFGPGTRLTVL.

V gene TRBV7-3 combines with J gene TRBJ1-6, with D possibly being TRBD1 (5 bases). Between the trimmed V and J ends, which lost 5 bases and 5 bases, there was a span of 19 bases. This CDR3 spans 17 amino acids. Germline V gene data show CDR1 as SGHTA and CDR2 as FQGTGA. CDR3 sequence: CASSGAGGPTNNSPLHF. Written as DNA, the CDR3 is TGTGCCAGCAGCGGCGCCGGGGGACCCACCAATAATTCACCCCTCCACTTT.

This chain links TRBV27 with TRBJ2-7, with D maybe TRBD1 (6 bases). This CDR3 is 16 amino acids long. In germline, CDR1 is MNHEY, CDR2 SMNVEV (reference sequence). Trimming pared 3 bases from V and 0 bases from J, leaving 15 bases between. CDR3 bases: TGTGCCAGCAGTTTCCCCCTACAGGGCAGCTCCTACGAGCAGTACTTC. Amino acids: CASSFPLQGSSYEQYF.

V and J are TRBV7-3 and TRBJ2-1; 8 nucleotides match TRBD2. The CDR3 extends over 16 amino acids. With V trimmed by 4 bases and J by 0 bases, 5 bases remained unmatched. CDR1 SGHTA and CDR2 FQGTGA come from the germline V gene. The CDR3 spells CASSSSGGYSYNEQFF. CDR3 DNA: TGTGCCAGCAGCTCAAGCGGGGGATACTCCTACAATGAGCAGTTCTTC.

The chain employs TRBV9 and TRBJ2-2; no definite D call. From germline, CDR1 is SGDLS and CDR2 YYNGEE. The CDR3 spans 15 residues. Trimming removed 2 bases from V and 2 bases from J, with 10 bases in between. CDR3 amino acids: CASSVHRVNTGELFF. The CDR3 nucleotides read TGTGCCAGCAGCGTCCACCGGGTTAACACCGGGGAGCTGTTTTTT.

The chain uses TRBV7-2 and TRBJ1-6; the D gene is possibly TRBD1 (5 bases). Per germline, CDR1 SGHTA and CDR2 FQGNSA. CDR3 length: 14 residues. V lost 0 bases to trimming and J lost 10 bases, with 10 bases between them. The DNA of the CDR3 is TGTGCCAGCAGCTTAGCAGGGGAAGTCTCACCCCTCCACTTT. This gives the protein CASSLAGEVSPLHF.

The V call is TRBV6-6, the J call TRBJ1-6; TRBD1 matches at 9 bases. Looked up from germline, CDR1 is MNHNY and CDR2 is SVGAGI (reference sequence). V lost 6 bases to trimming and J lost 10 bases; unmatched junction nucleotides: 7. This CDR3 spans 14 amino acids. The CDR3 coding sequence is TGTGCCAGCAGCCGCGGACAGGGGACATCACCCCTCCACTTT. Its translation: CASSRGQGTSPLHF.

The V gene is TRBV5-6, the J gene TRBJ2-5; tentatively, D is TRBD2 (6 bases). The CDR3 loop spans 16 amino acids. The V gene's germline CDR1 is SGHDT and CDR2 YYEEEE. The V end lost 0 bases, the J end lost 3 bases, and 15 bases lay between the germline ends. The chain's CDR3 is CASSLDLGRQEETQYF. The DNA for the CDR3 is TGTGCCAGCAGCTTGGATTTGGGGAGGCAAGAAGAGACCCAGTACTTC.